This T cell receptor beta chain was identified during a study of cytomegalovirus exposure and HLA in healthy donors. As for the study in general: For the approximately 420 genotyped donors, roughly 80% fell within the Caucasian-associated ancestry cluster.

It was with 60 Vbeta and 13 Jbeta primers that the PCR ran. TCRdb keeps only in-frame clones here, not all; method: immunoSEQ multiplex PCR. The table shows some 88,000 clones, with 70% to 75% occurring only once. Points from the study as a whole: There were reportedly fewer N-insertions in an Asian-associated ancestry cluster than the roughly 700-donor mean, in a later analysis.

CDR3 size: 16 residues. The V and J ends lost 7 bases and 0 bases, in that order; junction bases with no gene match: 10. Germline V gene data show CDR1 as LNHDA and CDR2 as SQIVND (reference sequence). About this clone itself: Its antigen is undetermined.

This clonotype was sampled from a woman younger than 35 in good health and CMV-seropositive. Sequences were obtained from PBMCs. The chain uses TRBV19 and TRBJ2-3; 7 positions match TRBD2. DNA for the CDR3: TGTGCCAGTACTACCGGGGGGTTGGGCAGCACAGATACGCAGTATTTT. It codes for CASTTGGLGSTDTQYF.